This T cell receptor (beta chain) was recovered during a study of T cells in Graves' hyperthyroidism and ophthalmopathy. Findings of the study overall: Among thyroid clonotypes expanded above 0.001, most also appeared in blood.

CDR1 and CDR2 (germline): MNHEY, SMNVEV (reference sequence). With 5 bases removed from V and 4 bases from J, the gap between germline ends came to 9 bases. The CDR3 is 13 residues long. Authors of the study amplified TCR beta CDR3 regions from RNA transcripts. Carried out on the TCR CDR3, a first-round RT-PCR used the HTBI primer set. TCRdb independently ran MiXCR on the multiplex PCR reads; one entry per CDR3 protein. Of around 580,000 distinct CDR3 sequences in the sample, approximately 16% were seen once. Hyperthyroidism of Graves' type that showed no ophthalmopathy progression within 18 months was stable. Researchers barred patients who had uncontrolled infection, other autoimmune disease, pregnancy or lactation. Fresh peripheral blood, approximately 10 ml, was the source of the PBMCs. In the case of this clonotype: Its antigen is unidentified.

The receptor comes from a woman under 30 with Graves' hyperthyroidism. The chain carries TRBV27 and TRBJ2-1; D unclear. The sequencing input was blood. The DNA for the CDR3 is TGTGCCAGCAGTGGCCCTGGGTACAATGAGCAGTTCTTC. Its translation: CASSGPGYNEQFF.